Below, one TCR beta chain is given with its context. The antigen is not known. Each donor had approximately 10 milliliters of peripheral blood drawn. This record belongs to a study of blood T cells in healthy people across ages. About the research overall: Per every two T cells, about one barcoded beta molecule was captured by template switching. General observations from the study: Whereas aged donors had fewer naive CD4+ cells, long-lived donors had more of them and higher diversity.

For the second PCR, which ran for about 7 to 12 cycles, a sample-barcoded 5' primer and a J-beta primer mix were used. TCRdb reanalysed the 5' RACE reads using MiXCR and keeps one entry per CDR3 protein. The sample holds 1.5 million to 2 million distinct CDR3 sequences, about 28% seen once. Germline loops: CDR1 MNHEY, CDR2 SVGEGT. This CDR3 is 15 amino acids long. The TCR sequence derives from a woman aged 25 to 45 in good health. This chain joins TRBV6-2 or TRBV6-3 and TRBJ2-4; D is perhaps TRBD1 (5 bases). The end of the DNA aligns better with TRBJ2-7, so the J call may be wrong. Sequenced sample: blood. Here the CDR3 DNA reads TGTGCCAGCAGTTACGGGGCCGCTTCCACCCTCGAGCAGTACTTC. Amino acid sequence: CASSYGAASTLEQYF.